This TCR beta chain was recovered during a study of graft-versus-host responses after intestinal transplantation. Findings of the study overall: Recipient marrow held GvH clones, some first seen in ileum or blood.

The sample holds a few counts of this clone. The antigen is not known. Sequenced by immunoSEQ multiplex PCR; TCRdb stores in-frame clones only, minus some. The sample has some 150,000 clones, 92% seen once; the top ten hold 0.15% to 0.2%. The receptor was derived from a human donor who received an intestinal transplant. The sample here was unstimulated CD4+ T cells sorted from spleen or lymph node cells, taken before intestinal transplant.

The CDR3 loop is CASRQGGTNEKLFF. The CDR3, as DNA: TGTGCCAGCAGACAGGGAGGAACTAATGAAAAACTGTTTTTT. This chain links TRBV28 with TRBJ1-4, with D tentatively TRBD1 (6 bases). Germline V gives CDR1 MDHEN, CDR2 SYDVKM. Trimming shortened V by 6 bases and J by 1 base, and 9 bases separated the two germline ends. The CDR3 has 14 residues.